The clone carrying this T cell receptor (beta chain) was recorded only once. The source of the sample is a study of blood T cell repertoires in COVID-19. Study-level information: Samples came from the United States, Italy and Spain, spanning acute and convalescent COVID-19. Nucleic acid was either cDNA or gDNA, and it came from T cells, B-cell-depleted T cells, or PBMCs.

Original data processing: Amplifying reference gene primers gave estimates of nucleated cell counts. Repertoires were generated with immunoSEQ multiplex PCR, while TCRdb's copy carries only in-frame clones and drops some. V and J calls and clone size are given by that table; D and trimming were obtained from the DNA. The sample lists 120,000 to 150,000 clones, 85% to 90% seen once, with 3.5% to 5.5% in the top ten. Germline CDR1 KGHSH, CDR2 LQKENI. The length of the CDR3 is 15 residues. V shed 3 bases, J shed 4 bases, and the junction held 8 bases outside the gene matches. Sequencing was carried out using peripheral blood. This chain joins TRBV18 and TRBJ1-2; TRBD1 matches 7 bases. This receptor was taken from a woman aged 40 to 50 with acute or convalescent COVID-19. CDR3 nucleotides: TGTGCCAGCTCACCGAAGACAGGGACGGGCTATGGCTACACCTTC. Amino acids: CASSPKTGTGYGYTF.